This T cell receptor (beta chain) was identified during a study of blood T cell repertoires in COVID-19. Sequenced by immunoSEQ multiplex PCR; TCRdb stores in-frame clones only, minus some. Of hundreds of thousands of clones in the sample, 80% to 90% are singletons; the top ten hold around 13%. CDR3 length equals 13 residues. V lost 8 bases to trimming and J lost 5 bases, with 13 bases between them. Germline loops: CDR1 LGHDT, CDR2 YNNKEL (reference sequence). Enrolled during active infection, Seattle patients were then followed longitudinally. The V gene is TRBV3-1 (or the pseudogene TRBV3-2), the J gene TRBJ2-1; D is perhaps TRBD2 (7 bases). The sequenced sample was peripheral blood. The clonotype originates from a woman in her 70s with COVID-19, enrolled during active disease. CDR3 nucleotide sequence: TGTGCCAGCTCGGGGGGCTTAGACAATGAGCAGTTCTTC. Translation: CASSGGLDNEQFF.